The T cell receptor beta chain described here comes from a study of cytomegalovirus exposure and HLA in healthy donors. General study results and limits: In vitro, three CMV-associated chains proved specific for CMV antigens.

The PCR was carried out with 60 Vbeta primers and 13 Jbeta primers. Assay: immunoSEQ multiplex PCR; the TCRdb copy retains only in-frame clones and omits some. In the table there are around 180,000 clones, around four fifths of which are singletons. Unrecorded immune exposure was likely among donors, who were nominally healthy when sampled. This clone was counted a single time. Its cognate antigen is unknown. The trim removed 2 bases at V and 5 bases at J, leaving 3 bases unmatched. Germline V CDR1 and CDR2: MNHEY, SVGAGI. There are 14 residues in the CDR3. The sequencing input was PBMCs. The clonotype comes from a woman aged 25 to 39 in good health and CMV-seropositive. The chain joins TRBV6-5 to TRBJ2-5, with 9 bases that match TRBD1. Written as DNA, the CDR3 is TGTGCCAGCAGTTACGGGACAGGGAGGGAGACCCAGTACTTC. Amino acids: CASSYGTGRETQYF.